This passage covers 8 T cell receptor beta chains from one sample sequenced in a study of blood T cell repertoires in COVID-19. Clones were read by immunoSEQ multiplex PCR, and TCRdb kept only the in-frame ones, dropping some. The top ten clones hold about 9.4% of a sample with around 180,000 clones, around 82% of them seen once. Sequenced: peripheral blood. The receptor set was obtained from a woman older than 75 with acute or convalescent COVID-19.

The V and J genes are TRBV5-6 and TRBJ2-7; tentative D call: TRBD2 (6 bases). This CDR3 region has 14 residues. Trimming left V 2 bases short and J 0 bases short, with 9 bases between. CDR1 is SGHDT, CDR2 YYEEEE, per germline. The CDR3 here is CASSFTGSSYEQYF. The CDR3 DNA follows: TGTGCCAGCAGCTTTACCGGGAGCTCCTACGAGCAGTACTTC.

This clone was detected once. The junction does not match germline at one end; this may be a read error. The gene calls are TRBV6-5 and TRBJ1-1; TRBD1 is a possible D gene (6 bases). Germline lookup yields CDR1 MNHEY and CDR2 SVGAGI. CDR3 length: 15 amino acids. The CDR3 reads CASSYAPPRDTEAFF. The DNA for the CDR3 is TGTGCCAGCAGTTACGCCCCCCCCCGGGACACCGAAGCTTTCTTT.

The CDR3 reads CASSPQTNTEAFF. The CDR3 bases are TGTGCCAGCAGCCCACAAACGAACACTGAAGCTTTCTTT. The chain carries TRBV12-3 or TRBV12-4 and TRBJ1-1; no clear D gene. This CDR3 region has 13 residues. Trimming pared 6 bases from V and 1 base from J, leaving 9 bases between.

For the CDR3, the DNA is TGTGCCAGCAGCGTAGAGCACTCCAACACCGGGGAGCTGTTTTTT. Protein: CASSVEHSNTGELFF. This chain connects TRBV9 to TRBJ2-2; D remains unclear. Trimming removed 0 bases from V and 2 bases from J, with 8 bases in between. The germline V gene encodes CDR1 SGDLS and CDR2 YYNGEE. This CDR3 is 15 amino acids long.

This chain connects TRBV11-2 to TRBJ1-1; D remains unclear. This CDR3 spans 13 amino acids. Trimming shortened V by 5 bases and J by 5 bases, and 12 bases separated the two germline ends. Germline V gene data show CDR1 as SGHAT and CDR2 as FQNNGV. The CDR3 loop reads CASSLRVWTEAFF. Written as DNA, the CDR3 is TGTGCCAGCAGCCTGCGGGTCTGGACTGAAGCTTTCTTT.

The chain couples TRBV1 to TRBJ1-3; the table's TRBD1 call for D was not verified on the DNA. TRBV1 has pseudogene status. CDR3 size: 16 residues. The CDR3 loop reads CTSSQPQGDSGNTIYF. DNA for the CDR3: TGCACCAGCAGCCAACCCCAAGGGGACTCTGGAAACACCATATATTTT.

The CDR3 nucleotides are TGTGCCAGCAGTTTCGGAGTAGGGGGCAATCAGCCCCAGCATTTT. Its protein product is CASSFGVGGNQPQHF. This rearrangement joins TRBV27 to TRBJ1-5, with D perhaps matching TRBD1 (5 bases). CDR3 size: 15 residues. Trimming cost V 3 bases and J 2 bases, with 11 bases left between them. Per the germline V gene, CDR1 is MNHEY and CDR2 is SMNVEV (reference sequence).

The V and J genes are TRBV7-6 and TRBJ1-2; TRBD1 agrees at 10 bases. Germline values: CDR1 SGHVS, CDR2 FNYEAQ. Trimming removed 5 bases from V and 4 bases from J; junction bases left unmatched: 4. CDR3 length: 14 residues. The CDR3, as DNA: TGTGCCAGCAGCAGCGGACAGGGGGGCTATGGCTACACCTTC. It is translated as CASSSGQGGYGYTF.